This is a list of T cell receptor beta chains from one sample in a study of identical twins. TCRdb re-called the 5' RACE reads with MiXCR, one entry per CDR3 protein. Of about 520,000 distinct CDR3 sequences in the sample, around 20% were seen once. The data also belong to a second study, concerning T cells expressing NK-cell markers.

What was sequenced was CD4+ T cells sorted from blood. The receptors were sampled from a woman younger than 35 in good health. The CDR3 runs from the conserved cysteine through the conserved F or W. The D gene is left open where the match is weak. Size tells how often a clone was seen (once, few, many) or the class of an expanded clone, and some rows leave it out.

TRBJ2-1	TRBV12-3/TRBV12-4	TRBD1	few	TGTGCCAGCAGTACCTGGACAGGGGAAATAAATGAGCAGTTCTTC	CASSTWTGEINEQFF
TRBJ2-3	TRBV7-6	TRBD2	many	TGTGCCAGCAGCTCCCGACTAGCGGGAGGGGATACGCAGTATTTT	CASSSRLAGGDTQYF
TRBJ2-7	TRBV18	NA	few	TGTGCCAGCTCAACGGGCCAGGGAGCGTTGGTCGAGCAGTACTTC	CASSTGQGALVEQYF
TRBJ2-7	TRBV25-1	NA	few	TGTGCCAGCAGTGGCACCTCCTACGAGCAGTACTTC	CASSGTSYEQYF
TRBJ2-1	TRBV5-1	NA	few	TGCGCCAGCAGCTTAACGACTAGATCGCGCGACAATGAGCAGTTCTTC	CASSLTTRSRDNEQFF
TRBJ1-2	TRBV12-3/TRBV12-4	TRBD1	many	TGTGCCAGCAGTTGGGACAGCTATATGTCCTATGGCTACACCTTC	CASSWDSYMSYGYTF
TRBJ2-5	TRBV12-3/TRBV12-4	NA	few	TGTGCCAGCAGCTCTACTCAGCGGGAGACCCAGTACTTC	CASSSTQRETQYF
TRBJ2-5	TRBV18	NA	NA	TGTGCCAGCTCACCAGAGTCAGGGCGGGAGACCCAGTACTTC	CASSPESGRETQYF
TRBJ2-3	TRBV5-1	NA	few	TGCGCCAGCAGCTTTAGTGACATAAGCACAGATACGCAGTATTTT	CASSFSDISTDTQYF
TRBJ2-3	TRBV7-9	TRBD2	NA	TGTGCCAGCAGCCAGGGACTAGCGGGAGTTGGAGATACGCAGTATTTT	CASSQGLAGVGDTQYF
TRBJ1-3	TRBV12-3/TRBV12-4	NA	NA	TGTGCCAGCAGCTCCCTAGGGGCAGTTGGAAACACCATATATTTT	CASSSLGAVGNTIYF
TRBJ2-7	TRBV10-3	NA	few	TGTGCCATCAGTGAGTCCGACAGTTCTTTCTACGAGCAGTACTTC	CAISESDSSFYEQYF
TRBJ2-1	TRBV12-3/TRBV12-4	NA	NA	TGTGCCAGCAGCCCCGGGGGAGTGGCCTACAATGAGCAGTTCTTC	CASSPGGVAYNEQFF
TRBJ1-1	TRBV5-1	TRBD1	few	TGCGCCAGCAGCCGGGGACAGGGGTCGGTGAACACTGAAGCTTTCTTT	CASSRGQGSVNTEAFF
TRBJ2-3	TRBV12-3/TRBV12-4	NA	few	TGTGCCAGCAGTTTTCGGCCCCCGGGCCTAACAGCAGATACGCAGTATTTT	CASSFRPPGLTADTQYF
TRBJ1-1	TRBV15	NA	few	TGTGCCACCAGCGTCGGGACCGCAAAAGCTTTCTTT	CATSVGTAKAFF
TRBJ2-3	TRBV20-1	NA	NA	TGCAGTGCTAGCCCCTTAGCGTGGGACACAGATACGCAGTATTTT	CSASPLAWDTDTQYF
TRBJ1-3	TRBV7-2	NA	NA	TGTGCCAGCAGCTTAAACGGAGGGAGTCCCGGAAACACCATATATTTT	CASSLNGGSPGNTIYF
TRBJ1-1	TRBV7-2	NA	NA	TGTGCCAGCAGTTCCCGCATCGGGGGAACTGAAGCTTTCTTT	CASSSRIGGTEAFF
TRBJ2-1	TRBV20-1	NA	many	TGCAGCGCCTCTAGTTCCTACAATGAGCAGTTCTTC	CSASSSYNEQFF
TRBJ1-2	TRBV20-1	NA	few	TGCAGTGCTGCCCGGACAGACTATAACTATGGCTACACCTTC	CSAARTDYNYGYTF
TRBJ2-7	TRBV20-1	TRBD2	few	TGCAGTGCTAGACCAGCGGGAGGGCCATTCGACGAGCAGTACTTC	CSARPAGGPFDEQYF
TRBJ2-1	TRBV5-1	NA	many	TGCGCCAGCAGCTTGGTTACAGGCTCCTACAATGAGCAGTTCTTC	CASSLVTGSYNEQFF
TRBJ1-1	TRBV6-1	NA	once	TGTGCCAGCAGTCAAAGCGGGACCGGACATGCGGCTTTCTTT	CASSQSGTGHAAFF
TRBJ2-7	TRBV5-4	TRBD2	few	TGTGCCAGCAGCCCAGATAGCGGGGGCGAGATCTACGAGCAGTACTTC	CASSPDSGGEIYEQYF
TRBJ2-3	TRBV5-6	NA	NA	TGTGCCAGCAGCTGGGTCAATACGCAGTATTTT	CASSWVNTQYF
TRBJ2-1	TRBV5-4	TRBD2	NA	TGTGCCAGCAGCTTGGGGATAGCGGGGGGGCAGGGTGAGCAGTTCTTC	CASSLGIAGGQGEQFF
TRBJ2-5	TRBV6-1	TRBD2	NA	TGTGCCACCTCCCTCACCCCCGCGGGGGGCCAAGAGACCCAGTACTTC	CATSLTPAGGQETQYF
TRBJ2-1	TRBV20-1	NA	NA	TGCAGTGCTAGAGCCGAGGAATTCAATGAGCAGTTCTTC	CSARAEEFNEQFF
TRBJ2-2	TRBV7-3	TRBD2	NA	TGTGCCAGCAGCTTACTAGCGGGGGCCGACACCGGGGAGCTGTTTTTT	CASSLLAGADTGELFF
TRBJ1-1	TRBV5-1	NA	many	TGCGCCAGCTGGAGGGGCCCTGGGGACACTGAAGCTTTCTTT	CASWRGPGDTEAFF
TRBJ1-4	TRBV5-5	NA	NA	TGTGCCAGCAGGATGGGGAACAGGGATGAAAAACTGTTTTTT	CASRMGNRDEKLFF
TRBJ2-7	TRBV2	NA	few	TGTGCCAGCAGTGAATTTCCGGATAGGGCCACCTACGAGCAGTACTTC	CASSEFPDRATYEQYF
TRBJ2-1	TRBV7-9	NA	NA	TGTGCCAGCAGCTGGGGGACGGAAAACAATGAGCAGTTCTTC	CASSWGTENNEQFF
TRBJ1-2	TRBV29-1	NA	NA	TGCAGCGTTGAAGGTGGATGGTATAACTATGGCTACACCTTC	CSVEGGWYNYGYTF
TRBJ2-1	TRBV10-2	TRBD2	NA	TGCGCCAGCAGTGAACGGGGGGAGGGTTACAATGAGCAGTTCTTC	CASSERGEGYNEQFF
TRBJ1-1	TRBV6-2/TRBV6-3	NA	few	TGTGCCAGCAGTCATCAAGAGAACACTGAAGCTTTCTTT	CASSHQENTEAFF
TRBJ2-7	TRBV14	NA	few	TGTGCCAGCAGCCAAGTATGGGGCTGGATCGGCGAGCAGTACTTC	CASSQVWGWIGEQYF
TRBJ2-1	TRBV24-1	NA	many	TGTGCCACCAGTGATCCCCGGGGCGGATCCCGTGAGCAGTTCTTC	CATSDPRGGSREQFF
TRBJ2-1	TRBV6-5	TRBD1	few	TGTGCCAGCAGTTACTCTGGACAGGGGGCTTTCTACAATGAGCAGTTCTTC	CASSYSGQGAFYNEQFF